This T cell receptor (beta chain) was found in a study of human thymus T cells. Broader study findings: Thymic and blood repertoires seemed to favor certain V and J genes. Related research has reported that thymic repertoires overlap highly among unrelated individuals.

V was cut by 6 bases and J by 4 bases, with 17 bases left in between. This CDR3 has 15 residues. Germline-derived CDR1 and CDR2 are MDHEN and SYDVKM. Sequencing was performed with immunoSEQ multiplex PCR; in TCRdb, only in-frame clones are kept and a portion is missing. The sample includes roughly 130,000 clones, about 95% seen only once; the top ten take 0.02% to 0.025%. In regard to this clone: As yet, its antigen is unknown.

The source of the thymus tissue was resections taken during corrective heart surgery. Healthy Finnish infants undergoing corrective surgery for congenital heart defects were the donors. The source material was thymus tissue. This receptor was taken from a boy under two years old with a congenital heart defect but otherwise immunologically healthy. The chain is built from TRBV28 and TRBJ2-3, with unresolved D. The CDR3 is CASSVAFGPPDTQYF. In DNA, the CDR3 is TGTGCCAGCAGCGTCGCGTTTGGCCCTCCAGATACGCAGTATTTT.